Presented here are 30 T cell receptor beta chains from one specimen sequenced in a study of blood T cells in healthy people across ages. A sample-barcoded 5' primer and a J-beta primer mix were used in a second PCR of roughly 7 to 11 cycles. TCRdb used MiXCR to reprocess the 5' RACE reads, holding one entry per CDR3 protein. The sample carries around 990,000 distinct CDR3 sequences, 20% to 25% recorded once. The data were also submitted as part of a second study, on T cells of mothers and their children.

The sample was blood. These receptors all stem from a girl aged 2-10 years in good health.

The chain links TRBV6-1 to TRBJ2-2; TRBD1 matches 7 bases. The CDR3 has 16 amino acids. Germline CDR1 MNHNS, CDR2 SASEGT. Trimming took 3 bases from V and 1 from J; bases not matched to a gene: 5. The CDR3 protein is CASSDLTGWNTGELFF. The CDR3 DNA is TGTGCCAGCAGTGACCTGACAGGGTGGAACACCGGGGAGCTGTTTTTT.

This clonotype appeared a few times. The chain links TRBV19 to TRBJ2-1, with 8 bases lining up with TRBD2. CDR1 LNHDA and CDR2 SQIVND come from the germline V gene (reference sequence). The junction had 1 base not matched to a gene; V was cut back by 3 bases and J by 0 bases. The CDR3 runs 15 residues. The CDR3 loop reads CASSIGLASYNEQFF. The DNA of the CDR3 is TGTGCCAGTAGTATCGGACTAGCCTCCTACAATGAGCAGTTCTTC.

This sequence joins TRBV12-3 or TRBV12-4 and TRBJ2-5; no clear D. The V and J ends lost 6 bases and 1 base respectively, with 15 bases between them. The CDR3 totals 15 residues. The CDR3 is CASSHGQGVQETQYF. The DNA for the CDR3 is TGTGCCAGCAGCCACGGCCAAGGAGTCCAAGAGACCCAGTACTTC.

This clonotype was seen a handful of times. The V call is TRBV20-1, the J call TRBJ1-2, with D uncertain. The V gene lost 5 bases and the J gene lost 6 bases, with 13 bases spanning the gap. Germline V lookup: CDR1 DFQATT, CDR2 SNEGSKA (reference sequence). CDR3 length: 12 amino acids. The CDR3 is CSALTTRHGYTF. The CDR3 DNA reads TGCAGTGCTCTAACAACTAGACATGGCTACACCTTC.

The chain has TRBV11-2 and TRBJ1-4; TRBD1 might be the D (5 bases). V shed 0 bases and J shed 4 bases, with 9 bases lying between them. The CDR3 length is 15 residues. Germline V gene lookup returns CDR1 SGHAT and CDR2 FQNNGV. CDR3 region: CASSLDGGSNEKLFF. The CDR3 nucleotides read TGTGCCAGCAGCTTAGATGGGGGAAGTAATGAAAAACTGTTTTTT.

The chain has TRBV20-1 and TRBJ2-5, with 7 bases identical to TRBD2. The CDR3 is 15 residues long. The V gene end was trimmed by 6 bases and the J gene end by 4 bases; junction bases not matched to a gene: 14. Germline CDR1 reads DFQATT; CDR2 reads SNEGSKA (reference sequence). The chain's CDR3 is CSATARTSGIETQYF. The CDR3 DNA reads as TGCAGTGCCACAGCACGGACTAGTGGGATAGAGACCCAGTACTTC.

The chain links TRBV19 to TRBJ2-5, with D unresolved. The CDR3 length is 12 residues. Germline V gene sequence: CDR1 LNHDA, CDR2 SQIVND (reference sequence). Trimming stripped 3 bases from V and 6 bases from J, with 8 bases between. CDR3 sequence reads: CASSIDLKTQYF. The CDR3 DNA follows: TGTGCCAGTAGTATCGATTTAAAGACCCAGTACTTC.

The J gene is TRBJ2-3, the V gene TRBV29-1; D is tentatively TRBD1 or TRBD2 (5 bases each). Germline CDR1 reads SQVTM; CDR2 reads ANQGSEA. The germline V and J ends were trimmed by 8 bases and 6 bases, with 24 bases remaining between them. CDR3 length: 15 amino acids. The CDR3 region is CSSNPPGGVADTQYF. CDR3 DNA: TGCAGCTCCAATCCGCCTGGGGGTGTAGCGGATACGCAGTATTTT.

This clonotype appeared a few times. The chain combines TRBV20-1 with TRBJ2-7; no firm D call. V lost 5 bases, J lost 8 bases, and 10 bases lay in between. This CDR3 is built from 10 residues. Germline V gene lookup returns CDR1 DFQATT and CDR2 SNEGSKA (reference sequence). In nucleotides, the CDR3 is TGCAGTGCTTTCTCAGATAAGCAGTACTTC. Its translation is CSAFSDKQYF.

The chain recombines TRBV29-1 with TRBJ2-7, with unresolved D. V was pared by 8 bases and J by 0 bases, with 14 bases between. The CDR3 loop spans 13 amino acids. The germline CDR1 and CDR2 sequences are SQVTM and ANQGSEA. The CDR3 is CSLKTPGSYEQYF. DNA for the CDR3: TGCAGCCTTAAAACGCCTGGCTCCTACGAGCAGTACTTC.

The table lists this clonotype with a few counts. The chain recombines TRBV7-9 with TRBJ2-5, with 13 bases aligning to TRBD2. After removal of 5 bases from V and 4 bases from J, the junction contained 10 bases not matched to a gene. Germline CDR1 SEHNR, CDR2 FQNEAQ (reference sequence). The CDR3 covers 17 residues. The CDR3 region is CASSPGTSGTPGETQYF. DNA of the CDR3: TGTGCCAGCAGCCCCGGGACTAGCGGGACCCCGGGAGAGACCCAGTACTTC.

In this sample, this clonotype turned up a few times. This chain joins TRBV9 and TRBJ2-5; 9 bases map to TRBD2. This CDR3 region has 17 residues. Germline V gene lookup returns CDR1 SGDLS and CDR2 YYNGEE. V was pared by 4 bases and J by 8 bases, with 18 bases of the junction left unmatched. The CDR3, as DNA: TGTGCCAGCAGCACAGCGGGAGGTCCCCTCACTTTTGCAACCCAGTACTTC. Translation gives CASSTAGGPLTFATQYF.

The chain recombines TRBV7-2 with TRBJ2-7; 8 bases line up with TRBD1. Germline V gene sequence: CDR1 SGHTA, CDR2 FQGNSA. The CDR3 runs 14 residues. With V trimmed by 5 bases and J by 4 bases, 7 bases remained unmatched. As DNA, the CDR3 is TGTGCCAGCAGCGGACAGGGAAGTTCGTACGAGCAGTACTTC. It is translated as CASSGQGSSYEQYF.

This chain links TRBV4-3 with TRBJ2-1, with 8 nucleotides matching TRBD2. The CDR3 contains 17 residues. V was clipped by 1 base and J by 9 bases; unmatched bases: 14. Germline values: CDR1 LGHNA, CDR2 YSLEER. The CDR3 region is CASSQVASGPPGGEQFF. In DNA, the CDR3 is TGCGCCAGCAGCCAAGTGGCTAGCGGGCCTCCCGGGGGTGAGCAGTTCTTC.

This chain uses TRBV6-1 with TRBJ1-4, with unresolved D. The germline V gene has CDR1 MNHNS and CDR2 SASEGT. The ends were cut back, 6 bases at V and 8 bases at J, with 10 bases in the middle. This CDR3 is built from 12 residues. The DNA for the CDR3 is TGTGCCAGCAGGGGAGGGAAGGAAAAACTGTTTTTT. Translating gives CASRGGKEKLFF.

Of note for this clonotype: A much larger clone lies one base from this, so it may be a read error. This sequence joins TRBV7-9 and TRBJ1-4; unclear D gene. Looked up from germline, CDR1 is SEHNR and CDR2 is FQNEAQ (reference sequence). The CDR3 is made up of 11 amino acids. The V end was cut by 3 bases, the J end by 6 bases, with 2 bases between. The CDR3 nucleotides are TGTGCCAGCAGCTTTTATGAAAAACTGTTTTTT. This gives the protein CASSFYEKLFF.

This clonotype appeared a few times. This chain connects TRBV7-2 to TRBJ2-2, with D possibly TRBD2 on 5 matching bases. The CDR3 is 15 residues long. The V end was cut by 5 bases, the J end by 4 bases, with 14 bases between. Germline values: CDR1 SGHTA, CDR2 FQGNSA. In DNA, the CDR3 is TGTGCCAGCAGCCTATATAGCGCCCTCACCGGGGAGCTGTTTTTT. Its translation: CASSLYSALTGELFF.

The chain joins TRBV20-1 to TRBJ1-1; D is unresolved. CDR1 is DFQATT and CDR2 is SNEGSKA in the germline V gene (reference sequence). Trimming stripped 3 bases from V and 8 bases from J, with 16 bases between. The CDR3 sequence is 13 residues long. The DNA for the CDR3 is TGCAGTGCTAGGGTTGACATGCCCGAGGAAGCTTTCTTT. Translating it yields CSARVDMPEEAFF.

The rearrangement uses TRBV6-2 or TRBV6-3 and TRBJ2-5; TRBD2 matches at 8 bases. TRBJ2-1 matches the DNA end more closely, so the J call is doubtful. This CDR3 comprises 13 residues. CDR1 is MNHEY, CDR2 SVGEGT, per germline. The CDR3 is CASSLLAVGEQFF. As DNA, the CDR3 is TGTGCCAGCAGCCTACTAGCGGTGGGTGAGCAGTTCTTC.

The chain links TRBV6-5 to TRBJ2-4; no clear D gene. Trimming stripped 2 bases from V and 7 bases from J, with 9 bases between. Germline V gives CDR1 MNHEY, CDR2 SVGAGI. This CDR3 has 13 amino acids. The CDR3 DNA reads TGTGCCAGCAGTTACGGCCTGCGGAACATTCAGTACTTC. Protein product: CASSYGLRNIQYF.

This chain connects TRBV28 to TRBJ2-5; D may correspond to TRBD1 or TRBD2 (6 bases each). Trimming shortened V by 8 bases and J by 4 bases, and 14 bases separated the two germline ends. Per germline, CDR1 MDHEN and CDR2 SYDVKM. This CDR3 comprises 13 residues. CDR3 sequence reads: CASLSGGRETQYF. CDR3 DNA: TGTGCCAGCTTATCCGGGGGCCGAGAGACCCAGTACTTC.

The rearrangement links TRBV27 to TRBJ2-5, with 9 bases lining up with TRBD2. With V trimmed by 3 bases and J by 4 bases, 15 bases remained unmatched. The CDR3 length is 18 residues. Germline CDR1 MNHEY, CDR2 SMNVEV (reference sequence). CDR3 DNA sequence: TGTGCCAGCAGTTTGATATTTGGGCCTAGCGGGGAGTCAGAGACCCAGTACTTC. Its translation is CASSLIFGPSGESETQYF.

For the CDR3, the DNA is TGCAGTGCTAGGGGTTTGGCCTTCGACCCCTACGAGCAGTACTTC. This codes for CSARGLAFDPYEQYF. V usage is TRBV20-1 and J usage is TRBJ2-7; no reliable D call. There are 15 residues in the CDR3. Trimming cost V 3 bases and J 2 bases, with 17 bases left between them. Germline V gives CDR1 DFQATT, CDR2 SNEGSKA (reference sequence).

A remark on this clonotype: The junction departs from germline at one end; a sequencing error may be responsible. The chain joins TRBV7-2 to TRBJ1-1; no reliable D call. This CDR3 contains 15 residues. Germline V gene lookup returns CDR1 SGHTA and CDR2 FQGNSA. CDR3 coding DNA: TGTGCCAGCAGCCCGAGGCCGGGCCTTAAGACTGAAGCTTCCTTT. Protein: CASSPRPGLKTEASF.

This clonotype showed up just a few times. This chain uses TRBV4-1 with TRBJ2-5, with unresolved D. Germline V lookup: CDR1 MGHRA, CDR2 YSYEKL. The CDR3 totals 15 residues. Trimming left V 0 bases short and J 1 base short, with 9 bases between. The DNA of the CDR3 is TGCGCCAGCAGCCAAGAACTCGGATCCCAAGAGACCCAGTACTTC. This codes for CASSQELGSQETQYF.

This chain joins TRBV20-1 and TRBJ2-7; D gene ambiguous. Trimming removed 6 bases from V and 0 bases from J, with 18 bases in between. The CDR3 has 15 residues. CDR1 is DFQATT and CDR2 is SNEGSKA in the germline V gene (reference sequence). The CDR3 nucleotides read TGCAGTGCCCGAGGTCTTACAGCTAGCTCCTACGAGCAGTACTTC. Translating it yields CSARGLTASSYEQYF.

This clonotype was observed a handful of times. The chain is built from TRBV20-1 and TRBJ1-5; D possibly corresponds to TRBD1 (5 bases). In germline, CDR1 is DFQATT, CDR2 SNEGSKA (reference sequence). The CDR3 loop spans 17 amino acids. The V end was cut by 5 bases, the J end by 3 bases, with 23 bases between. The CDR3 region has the DNA TGCAGTGCTGCGATAGGGACCGGAGGGGCATTCAATCAGCCCCAGCATTTT. This gives the protein CSAAIGTGGAFNQPQHF.

The table lists this clonotype with a few counts. This chain links TRBV12-5 with TRBJ2-6; 9 positions match TRBD1. V dropped 7 bases and J dropped 0; count of bases not matched to a gene: 7. Germline V CDR1 and CDR2: LGHNT, FRNRAP. This CDR3 has 17 amino acids. The CDR3 region has the DNA TGTGCTAGTGCCCGGACAGGGGCTAACTCTGGGGCCAACGTCCTGACTTTC. Translation: CASARTGANSGANVLTF. The whole variable domain, filled in from reference TRBV12-5 and TRBJ2-6, reads DARVTQTPRHKVTEMGQEVTMRCQPILGHNTVFWYRQTMMQGLELLAYFRNRAPLDDSGMPKDRFSAEMPDATLATLKIQPSEPRDSAVYFCASARTGANSGANVLTFGAGSRLTVL.

The DNA of the CDR3 is TGTGCCAGCAGCTTAGGGACAGTCTCTGGGGCCAACGTCCTGACTTTC. Translating it yields CASSLGTVSGANVLTF. This sequence joins TRBV7-2 and TRBJ2-6; D perhaps matches TRBD1 (6 bases). The CDR3 length is 16 residues. Trimming stripped 1 base from V and 0 bases from J, with 7 bases between. CDR1 SGHTA and CDR2 FQGNSA come from the germline V gene.

At least ten counts were recorded for this clonotype. The gene calls are TRBV7-3 and TRBJ1-4; TRBD1 is a possible D gene (5 bases). CDR3 length: 15 residues. Germline CDR1 is SGHTA and CDR2 is FQGTGA. V was trimmed by 0 bases and J by 2 bases, leaving 7 bases between them. This CDR3 is CASSLTGGTNEKLFF. The CDR3 coding sequence is TGTGCCAGCAGCTTAACTGGGGGTACTAATGAAAAACTGTTTTTT.